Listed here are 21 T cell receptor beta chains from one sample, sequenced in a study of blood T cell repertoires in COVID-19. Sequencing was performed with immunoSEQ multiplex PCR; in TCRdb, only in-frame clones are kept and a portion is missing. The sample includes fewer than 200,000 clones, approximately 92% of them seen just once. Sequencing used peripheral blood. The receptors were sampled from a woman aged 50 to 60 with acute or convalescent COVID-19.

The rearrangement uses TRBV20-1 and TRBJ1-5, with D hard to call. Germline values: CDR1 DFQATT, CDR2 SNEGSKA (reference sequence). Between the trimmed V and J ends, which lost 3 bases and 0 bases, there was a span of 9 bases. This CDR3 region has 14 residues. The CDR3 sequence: CSASVVYSNQPQHF. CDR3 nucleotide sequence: TGCAGTGCTAGTGTCGTTTATAGCAATCAGCCCCAGCATTTT.

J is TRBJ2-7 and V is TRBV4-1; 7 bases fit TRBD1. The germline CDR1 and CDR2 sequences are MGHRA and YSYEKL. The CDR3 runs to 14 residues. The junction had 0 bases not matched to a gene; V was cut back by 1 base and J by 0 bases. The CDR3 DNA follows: TGCGCCAGCAGCCAAGGACAGGGCTCCTACGAGCAGTACTTC. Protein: CASSQGQGSYEQYF.

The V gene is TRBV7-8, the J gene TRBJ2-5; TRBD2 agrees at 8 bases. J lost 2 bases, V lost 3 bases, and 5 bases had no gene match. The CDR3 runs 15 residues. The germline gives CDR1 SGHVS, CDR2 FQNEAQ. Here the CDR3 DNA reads TGTGCCAGCAGCTTTCCCGGGGGGGGGCAAGAGACCCAGTACTTC. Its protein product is CASSFPGGGQETQYF.

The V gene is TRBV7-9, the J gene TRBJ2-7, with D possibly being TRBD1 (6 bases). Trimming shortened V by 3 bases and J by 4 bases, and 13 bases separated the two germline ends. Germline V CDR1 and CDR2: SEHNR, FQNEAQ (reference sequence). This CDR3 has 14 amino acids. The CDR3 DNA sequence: TGTGCCAGCAGCTTGAGGACAGATCCGTACGAGCAGTACTTC. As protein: CASSLRTDPYEQYF.

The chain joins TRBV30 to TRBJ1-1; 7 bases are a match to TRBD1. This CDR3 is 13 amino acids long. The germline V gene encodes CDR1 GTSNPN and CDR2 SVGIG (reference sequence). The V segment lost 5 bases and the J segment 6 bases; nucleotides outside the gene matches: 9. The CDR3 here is CAWVPQGWAEAFF. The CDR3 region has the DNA TGTGCCTGGGTCCCACAGGGGTGGGCTGAAGCTTTCTTT.

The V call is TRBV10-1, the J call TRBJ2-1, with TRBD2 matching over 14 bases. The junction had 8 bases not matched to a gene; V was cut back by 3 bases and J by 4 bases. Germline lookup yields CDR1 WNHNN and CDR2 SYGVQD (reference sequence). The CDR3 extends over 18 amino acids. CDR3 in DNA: TGCGCCAGCAGTGACCCGACTAGCGGGGGGGCCGGGTACAATGAGCAGTTCTTC. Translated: CASSDPTSGGAGYNEQFF.

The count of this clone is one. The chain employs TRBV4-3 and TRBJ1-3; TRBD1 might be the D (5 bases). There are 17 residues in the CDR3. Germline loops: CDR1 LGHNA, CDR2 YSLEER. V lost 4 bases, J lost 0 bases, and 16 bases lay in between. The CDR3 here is CASSPGPTGPSGNTIYF. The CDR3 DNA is TGCGCCAGCAGCCCTGGCCCTACAGGACCCTCTGGAAACACCATATATTTT.

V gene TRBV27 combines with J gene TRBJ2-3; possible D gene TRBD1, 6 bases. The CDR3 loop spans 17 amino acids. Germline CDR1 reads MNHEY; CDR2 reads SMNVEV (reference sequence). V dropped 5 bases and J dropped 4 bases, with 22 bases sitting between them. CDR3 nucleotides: TGTGCCAGCAGTGATCCTACAGGGTTTCCTTTCTCAGATACGCAGTATTTT. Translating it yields CASSDPTGFPFSDTQYF.

The chain's CDR3 is CASSQQAPSYNEQFF. The CDR3 bases are TGCGCCAGCAGTCAACAGGCTCCCTCCTACAATGAGCAGTTCTTC. This chain uses TRBV23-1 with TRBJ2-1; no firm D call. TRBV23-1 has ORF status, its function being uncertain. V gave up 2 bases and J gave up 0 bases, with 8 bases separating them. CDR3 size: 15 residues.

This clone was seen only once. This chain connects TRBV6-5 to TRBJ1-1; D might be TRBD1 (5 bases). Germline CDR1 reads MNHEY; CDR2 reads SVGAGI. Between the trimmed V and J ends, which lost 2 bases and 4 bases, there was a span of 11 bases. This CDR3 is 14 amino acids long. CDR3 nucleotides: TGTGCCAGCAGTTACGGGGGGGGGAGCACTGAAGCTTTCTTT. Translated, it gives CASSYGGGSTEAFF.

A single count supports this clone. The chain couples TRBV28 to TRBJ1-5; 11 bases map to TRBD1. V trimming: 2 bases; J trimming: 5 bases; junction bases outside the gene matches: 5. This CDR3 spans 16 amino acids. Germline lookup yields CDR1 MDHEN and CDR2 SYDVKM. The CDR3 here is CASSLPGQGAYQPQHF. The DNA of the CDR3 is TGTGCCAGCAGTTTACCCGGACAGGGGGCCTATCAGCCCCAGCATTTT.

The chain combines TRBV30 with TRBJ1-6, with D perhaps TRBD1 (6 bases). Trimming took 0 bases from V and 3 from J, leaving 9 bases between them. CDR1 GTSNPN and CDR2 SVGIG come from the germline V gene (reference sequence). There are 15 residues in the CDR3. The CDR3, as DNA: TGTGCCTGGAGTGTAGGGGGGGTCTATAATTCACCCCTCCACTTT. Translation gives CAWSVGGVYNSPLHF. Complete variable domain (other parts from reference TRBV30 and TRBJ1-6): SQTIHQWPATLVQPVGSPLSLECTVEGTSNPNLYWYRQAAGRGLQLLFYSVGIGQISSEVPQNLSASRPQDRQFILSSKKLLLSDSGFYLCAWSVGGVYNSPLHFGNGTRLTVT.

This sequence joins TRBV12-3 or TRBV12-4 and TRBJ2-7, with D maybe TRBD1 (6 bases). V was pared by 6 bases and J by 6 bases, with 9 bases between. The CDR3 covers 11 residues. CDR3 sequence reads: CASSNRVEQYF. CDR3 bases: TGTGCCAGCAGCAACAGGGTCGAGCAGTACTTC.

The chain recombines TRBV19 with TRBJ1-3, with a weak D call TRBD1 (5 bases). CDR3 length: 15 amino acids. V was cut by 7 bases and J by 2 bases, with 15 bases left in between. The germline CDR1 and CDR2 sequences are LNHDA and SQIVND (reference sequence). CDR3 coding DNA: TGTGCCAGTACCCCGGGGGGGGTTCCTGGAAACACCATATATTTT. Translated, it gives CASTPGGVPGNTIYF.

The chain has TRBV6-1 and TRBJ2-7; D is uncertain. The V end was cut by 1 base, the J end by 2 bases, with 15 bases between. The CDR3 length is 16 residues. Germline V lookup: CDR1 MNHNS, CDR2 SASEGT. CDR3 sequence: CASSEGSVLIPYEQYF. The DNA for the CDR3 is TGTGCCAGCAGTGAAGGAAGTGTCCTAATTCCCTACGAGCAGTACTTC.

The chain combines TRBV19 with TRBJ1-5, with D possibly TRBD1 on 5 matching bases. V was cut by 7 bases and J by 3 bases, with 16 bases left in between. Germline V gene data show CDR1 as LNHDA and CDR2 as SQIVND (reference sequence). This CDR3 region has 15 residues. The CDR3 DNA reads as TGTGCCAGTACCCCCAGGGTTGTGATCAATCAGCCCCAGCATTTT. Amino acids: CASTPRVVINQPQHF.

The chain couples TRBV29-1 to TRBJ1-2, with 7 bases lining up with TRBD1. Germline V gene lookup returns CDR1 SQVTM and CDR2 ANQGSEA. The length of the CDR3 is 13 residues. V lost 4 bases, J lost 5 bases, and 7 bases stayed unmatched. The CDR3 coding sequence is TGCAGCGTTGTGACAGGGCTCAGATATGGCTACACCTTC. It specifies CSVVTGLRYGYTF.

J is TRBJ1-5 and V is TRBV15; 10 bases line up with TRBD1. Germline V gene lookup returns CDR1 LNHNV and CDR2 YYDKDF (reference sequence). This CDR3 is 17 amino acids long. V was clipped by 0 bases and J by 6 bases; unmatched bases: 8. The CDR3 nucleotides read TGTGCCACCAGCAGAGATGGAAGAGGGACAGGGGTTCAGCCCCAGCATTTT. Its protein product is CATSRDGRGTGVQPQHF.

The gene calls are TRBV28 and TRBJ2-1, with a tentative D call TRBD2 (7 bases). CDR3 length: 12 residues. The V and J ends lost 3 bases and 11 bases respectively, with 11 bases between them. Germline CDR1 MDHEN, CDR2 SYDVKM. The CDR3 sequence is CASSFGGRQQFF. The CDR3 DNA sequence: TGTGCCAGCAGTTTCGGGGGGCGTCAGCAGTTCTTC.

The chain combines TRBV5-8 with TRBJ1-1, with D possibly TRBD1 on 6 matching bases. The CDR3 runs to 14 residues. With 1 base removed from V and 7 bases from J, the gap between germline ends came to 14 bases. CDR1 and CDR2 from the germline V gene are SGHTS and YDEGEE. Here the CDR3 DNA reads TGTGCCAGCAGCTTGCCTTCCAGGGGAAGTGAAGCTTTCTTT. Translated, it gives CASSLPSRGSEAFF.

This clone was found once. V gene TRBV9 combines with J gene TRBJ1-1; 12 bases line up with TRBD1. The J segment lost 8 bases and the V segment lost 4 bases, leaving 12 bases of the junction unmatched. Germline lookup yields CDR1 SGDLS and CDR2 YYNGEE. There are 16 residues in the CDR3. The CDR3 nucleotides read TGTGCCAGCAGCCCCCACCCAACCGGGACAGGGGGCGAAGCTTTCTTT. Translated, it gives CASSPHPTGTGGEAFF.